This T cell receptor (beta chain) was captured in a study of cytomegalovirus exposure and HLA in healthy donors. Germline-derived CDR1 and CDR2 are SGHTA and FQGNSA. The CDR3 has 15 amino acids. The V segment lost 5 bases and the J segment 3 bases; nucleotides outside the gene matches: 7. PCR was performed using 60 Vbeta and 13 Jbeta primers. Sequenced by immunoSEQ multiplex PCR; TCRdb stores in-frame clones only, minus some. The sample contains about 170,000 clones, 77% of which appear only once. The specimen sequenced was PBMCs. The chain joins TRBV7-2 to TRBJ2-1; 7 bases align to TRBD2. This TCR was sampled from a female donor in good health and CMV-seronegative. The CDR3 DNA reads TGTGCCAGCAGCCCAGTTGGCGGGGGCTACAATGAGCAGTTCTTC. This sequence encodes CASSPVGGGYNEQFF.